This T cell receptor beta chain was sequenced for a study of vaccination and CD4 T cells after COVID-19. The sample's treatment: roughly nine-day PBMC culture with coronavirus spike peptide pools or control peptides (ViraFEST assay). With respect to this clonotype: Its antigen is unidentified.

This CDR3 region has 15 residues. Germline assignment: CDR1 MRHNA and CDR2 SNTAGT. Trimming removed 4 bases from V and 2 bases from J, with 14 bases in between. Once obtained from cultured CD4+ T cells, the DNA was sequenced using the Oncomine TCR Beta short-read assay. TCRdb passed the PCR reads through MiXCR, listing each CDR3 protein once. The sample carries approximately 18,000 distinct CDR3 sequences, about four fifths recorded once. The clonotype originates from a human donor who received a COVID-19 vaccine. This chain uses TRBV6-4 with TRBJ1-2, with D maybe TRBD1 (5 bases). This material consisted of CD4+ T cells from blood, cultured in vitro, taken after SARS-CoV-2 vaccination. This CDR3 reads CASSVGGSGNYGYTF. Here the CDR3 DNA reads TGTGCCAGCAGTGTTGGCGGATCAGGGAACTATGGCTACACCTTC.